Shown below are 28 T cell receptor beta chains from a single sample sequenced in a study of vaccination and CD4 T cells after COVID-19. Treatment defined: roughly 11-day PBMC culture with coronavirus spike peptide pools or control peptides (ViraFEST assay). Pre-COVID-19 pandemic sampling (2011-2018) yielded the unexposed donor's CD4+ T cells. These receptors' targets are unknown. Oncomine TCR Beta short-read sequencing was applied to DNA from cultured CD4+ T cells. One entry per CDR3 protein, called by TCRdb with MiXCR from the PCR reads. Of roughly 9,000 distinct CDR3 sequences listed, 47% are singletons. Sequencing was carried out using CD4+ T cells from blood, cultured in vitro. These receptors all stem from a human donor in good health.

This clonotype was observed a single time. The DNA for the CDR3 is TGTGCCAGCAGCCTTAGGGCGGTCCCCTACAATGAGCAGTTCTTC. It codes for CASSLRAVPYNEQFF. The rearrangement joins TRBV7-9 to TRBJ2-1; D call uncertain. CDR1 and CDR2 (germline): SEHNR, FQNEAQ (reference sequence). Trimming stripped 5 bases from V and 2 bases from J, with 13 bases between. The length of the CDR3 is 15 residues.

This clonotype is a singleton in its sample. The chain couples TRBV28 to TRBJ2-7; 13 nucleotides line up with TRBD2. Germline V gene sequence: CDR1 MDHEN, CDR2 SYDVKM. The CDR3 consists of 15 residues. The J segment lost 0 bases and the V segment lost 10 bases, leaving 6 bases of the junction unmatched. This CDR3 reads CATGTSGASSYEQYF. The CDR3 DNA sequence: TGTGCCACCGGGACTAGCGGGGCTAGCTCCTACGAGCAGTACTTC.

The chain carries TRBV19 and TRBJ1-2, with a possible D match to TRBD1 (5 bases). V was clipped by 2 bases and J by 6 bases, with 16 bases between them. Germline CDR1 LNHDA, CDR2 SQIVND (reference sequence). CDR3 length equals 15 residues. In DNA form, the CDR3 reads TGTGCCAGTAGTATAAGGGACGGAGAACCTCATGGCTACACCTTC. As protein: CASSIRDGEPHGYTF.

This sequence joins TRBV6-2 or TRBV6-3 and TRBJ2-1; a weak D match, TRBD1 (5 bases). The ends were cut back, 1 base at V and 0 bases at J, with 16 bases in the middle. CDR1 is MNHEY and CDR2 is SVGEGT in the germline V gene. The CDR3 is 18 residues long. The CDR3 is CASSYYWGQTSSYNEQFF. The CDR3 DNA sequence: TGTGCCAGCAGTTACTATTGGGGCCAAACGAGCTCCTACAATGAGCAGTTCTTC.

In this sample, this clonotype turned up a few times. The chain combines TRBV7-2 with TRBJ1-6; no clear D. This CDR3 has 12 residues. V dropped 2 bases and J dropped 9 bases, with 5 bases sitting between them. CDR1 is SGHTA and CDR2 is FQGNSA in the germline V gene. This CDR3 is CASSLSGSPLHF. The DNA of the CDR3 is TGTGCCAGCAGCTTAAGTGGTTCACCCCTCCACTTT.

The chain couples TRBV7-9 to TRBJ2-1; 9 nucleotides agree with TRBD1. The J segment lost 7 bases and the V segment lost 5 bases, leaving 12 bases of the junction unmatched. Germline V lookup: CDR1 SEHNR, CDR2 FQNEAQ (reference sequence). CDR3 length: 16 residues. The CDR3 nucleotides are TGTGCCAGCAGCCATATCCGACAGGGGGTGTTTAATGAGCAGTTCTTC. It is translated as CASSHIRQGVFNEQFF.

CDR3 loop: CASSEFGARHEQFF. The CDR3 DNA sequence: TGTGCCAGCAGTGAATTTGGGGCAAGGCATGAGCAGTTCTTC. The chain joins TRBV25-1 to TRBJ2-1, with a possible D match to TRBD1 (5 bases). The CDR3 loop spans 14 amino acids. Germline V lookup: CDR1 MGHDK, CDR2 SYGVNS. V lost 1 base and J 8 bases, leaving 12 bases between the germline ends.

This clonotype came up a few times. The V and J genes are TRBV28 and TRBJ1-6; D not certain. V was pared by 6 bases and J by 4 bases, with 10 bases between. Germline assignment: CDR1 MDHEN and CDR2 SYDVKM. The length of the CDR3 is 14 residues. CDR3 DNA: TGTGCCAGCAGAACACCAGGTTATAATTCACCCCTCCACTTT. Amino acid sequence: CASRTPGYNSPLHF.

V and J are TRBV20-1 and TRBJ2-7; maybe TRBD2 (6 bases). From germline, CDR1 is DFQATT and CDR2 SNEGSKA (reference sequence). The V end lost 5 bases, the J end lost 6 bases, and 14 bases lay between the germline ends. This CDR3 has 12 residues. This chain's CDR3 is CSAVGTYSEQYF. In DNA, the CDR3 is TGCAGTGCTGTCGGGACTTACTCCGAGCAGTACTTC.

This clonotype was found a few times. The rearrangement joins TRBV20-1 to TRBJ2-5; 8 bases are a match to TRBD1. Germline CDR1 and CDR2: DFQATT and SNEGSKA (reference sequence). V was clipped by 8 bases and J by 3 bases; unmatched bases: 11. The CDR3 consists of 14 residues. The CDR3 coding sequence is TGCAGTACTACGGACAGGGTACGGGAAGAGACCCAGTACTTC. Translated, it gives CSTTDRVREETQYF.

The rearrangement uses TRBV20-1 and TRBJ1-1; the D is unclear. The germline V and J ends were trimmed by 1 base and 7 bases, with 19 bases remaining between them. CDR3 length equals 15 residues. The germline CDR1 and CDR2 sequences are DFQATT and SNEGSKA (reference sequence). The CDR3 is CSARVFRRLLYEAFF. Written as DNA, the CDR3 is TGCAGTGCTAGAGTTTTCCGCAGGCTACTTTATGAAGCTTTCTTT.

The chain employs TRBV5-4 and TRBJ1-6, with a tentative D call TRBD1 (6 bases). Germline CDR1 and CDR2: SGHNT and YYREEE (reference sequence). The CDR3 has 15 residues. V was clipped by 7 bases and J by 7 bases, with 18 bases between them. The CDR3 is CASEIEGVLNSPLHF. The CDR3 DNA follows: TGTGCCAGCGAAATAGAGGGGGTTCTCAATTCACCCCTCCACTTT.

This clonotype was detected a few times. The chain joins TRBV15 to TRBJ1-4; D remains unclear. V lost 3 bases and J 10 bases, leaving 12 bases between the germline ends. CDR3 size: 13 residues. In germline, CDR1 is LNHNV, CDR2 YYDKDF (reference sequence). CDR3 sequence (DNA): TGTGCCACCAGCAGGGCCGACCGCGGAAAACTGTTTTTT. It encodes CATSRADRGKLFF.

CDR3 sequence reads: CASSWTGRQETQYF. CDR3 in DNA: TGTGCCAGCAGTTGGACAGGGCGCCAAGAGACCCAGTACTTC. The J gene is TRBJ2-5, the V gene TRBV5-4; 8 nucleotides align to TRBD1. This CDR3 region has 14 residues. Germline CDR1 SGHNT, CDR2 YYREEE (reference sequence). The junction had 4 bases not matched to a gene; V was cut back by 5 bases and J by 1 base.

DNA for the CDR3: TGTGCCAGCAGCCAACAAACGGGAACAACCAACTCCTACGAGCAGTACTTC. Translated, it gives CASSQQTGTTNSYEQYF. V usage is TRBV4-2 and J usage is TRBJ2-7; D possibly corresponds to TRBD2 (5 bases). This CDR3 spans 17 amino acids. V was pared by 2 bases and J by 0 bases, with 17 bases between. The germline V gene encodes CDR1 LGHNA and CDR2 YNFKEQ.

This clonotype was picked up a small number of times. V gene TRBV20-1 combines with J gene TRBJ2-3; D ambiguous. The CDR3 spans 14 residues. V lost 3 bases to trimming and J lost 0 bases, with 10 bases between them. CDR1 DFQATT and CDR2 SNEGSKA come from the germline V gene (reference sequence). CDR3 sequence reads: CSASYSTSTDTQYF. DNA for the CDR3: TGCAGTGCTAGTTACAGTACTAGCACAGATACGCAGTATTTT.

This clonotype turned up a few times. One end of the junction fails to match germline, which may point to a read error. The gene calls are TRBV6-2 or TRBV6-3 and TRBJ1-2, with D unresolved. The CDR3 totals 12 residues. Germline CDR1 is MNHEY and CDR2 is SVGEGT. CDR3 sequence: CASSSGAYGYAF. CDR3 coding DNA: TGTGCCAGCAGTTCCGGAGCCTATGGCTACGCCTTC.

This clonotype has just a few counts. V is TRBV28 and J is TRBJ1-1; D unclear. Trimming left V 7 bases short and J 5 bases short, with 8 bases between. This CDR3 is built from 11 residues. Germline lookup yields CDR1 MDHEN and CDR2 SYDVKM. The CDR3 DNA is TGTGCCAGCAATCTTAAGACTGAAGCTTTCTTT. Protein product: CASNLKTEAFF.

This clonotype showed up just a few times. The DNA of the CDR3 is TGTGCCACCAGCAGTGGGGGGGACGGTGAAAAACTGTTTTTT. This sequence encodes CATSSGGDGEKLFF. The chain employs TRBV15 and TRBJ1-4; tentatively, D is TRBD1 (5 bases). CDR3 length: 14 residues. The germline V gene has CDR1 LNHNV and CDR2 YYDKDF (reference sequence). V was shortened by 3 bases and J by 7 bases, with 12 bases between the two germline ends.

The gene calls are TRBV10-1 and TRBJ2-1, with D unresolved. The CDR3 covers 15 residues. V lost 1 base to trimming and J lost 14 bases, with 21 bases between them. Germline loops: CDR1 WNHNN, CDR2 SYGVQD (reference sequence). The CDR3 DNA reads as TGCGCCAGCAGTGAGTTGGGATGGTCGGAGTGGAATGAGTTCTTC. Its protein is CASSELGWSEWNEFF.

J is TRBJ1-1 and V is TRBV20-1; a weak D match, TRBD1 (5 bases). Germline V lookup: CDR1 DFQATT, CDR2 SNEGSKA (reference sequence). Trimming removed 5 bases from V and 4 bases from J, with 20 bases in between. CDR3 length equals 15 residues. CDR3 sequence: CSAPGGERVSTEAFF. CDR3 coding DNA: TGCAGTGCTCCCGGGGGGGAAAGGGTAAGCACTGAAGCTTTCTTT.

The chain carries TRBV2 and TRBJ2-7, with D perhaps matching TRBD2 (5 bases). Trimming took off 7 bases at V and 7 bases at J, with 20 bases between the two ends. The CDR3 runs 14 residues. The germline gives CDR1 SNHLY, CDR2 FYNNEI. The CDR3 is CASTTPDGGLEQYF. The CDR3 bases are TGTGCCAGCACCACCCCCGACGGAGGCTTGGAGCAGTACTTC.

The CDR3 nucleotides are TGTGCCAGCAGCACCTGGACAGGGGGCAGGCGCACTGAAGCTTTCTTT. Its protein is CASSTWTGGRRTEAFF. J is TRBJ1-1 and V is TRBV7-2; 11 positions match TRBD1. CDR3 length equals 16 residues. Germline CDR1 is SGHTA and CDR2 is FQGNSA. The V segment lost 5 bases and the J segment 4 bases; nucleotides outside the gene matches: 9.

The chain couples TRBV20-1 to TRBJ2-7; D is uncertain. CDR1 DFQATT and CDR2 SNEGSKA come from the germline V gene (reference sequence). The CDR3 is 14 residues long. V was pared by 5 bases and J by 2 bases, with 16 bases between. CDR3 coding DNA: TGCAGTGCTCTGACCCCATCCCGGGCCTACGAGCAGTACTTC. This encodes CSALTPSRAYEQYF.

The table lists this clonotype with a few counts. The CDR3 spells CASSPNVRVLGDNEQFF. The CDR3 coding sequence is TGTGCCAGCAGCCCCAATGTGAGGGTCTTGGGGGACAATGAGCAGTTCTTC. The chain uses TRBV7-2 and TRBJ2-1; D tentatively fits TRBD1 or TRBD2 (5 bases each). The CDR3 has 17 residues. Looked up from germline, CDR1 is SGHTA and CDR2 is FQGNSA. Trimming cost V 5 bases and J 5 bases, with 22 bases left between them.

The table lists this clonotype with a few counts. V and J are TRBV15 and TRBJ1-3; 7 bases are a match to TRBD1. CDR1 and CDR2 (germline): LNHNV, YYDKDF (reference sequence). The CDR3 has 21 residues. J lost 7 bases, V lost 0 bases, and 24 bases had no gene match. Here the CDR3 DNA reads TGTGCCACCAGCAGAGATTGGAGGGACAGACTAGTACTCGGCCAGGGGAACACCATATATTTT. Translating it yields CATSRDWRDRLVLGQGNTIYF.

The chain recombines TRBV5-1 with TRBJ1-2, with 8 positions matching TRBD1. CDR1 and CDR2 from the germline V gene are SGHRS and YFSETQ. This CDR3 spans 15 amino acids. The junction had 5 bases not matched to a gene; V was cut back by 0 bases and J by 4 bases. CDR3 protein: CASSLGTTGGYGYTF. The CDR3 bases are TGCGCCAGCAGCTTGGGGACCACAGGGGGCTATGGCTACACCTTC.

The chain is built from TRBV10-2 and TRBJ2-7, with D perhaps matching TRBD1 or TRBD2 (5 bases each). From germline, CDR1 is WSHSY and CDR2 SAAADI. Trimming pared 0 bases from V and 1 base from J, leaving 7 bases between. The CDR3 runs 14 residues. CDR3 residues: CASSESGGSYEQYF. The CDR3 nucleotides are TGCGCCAGCAGTGAGTCTGGGGGATCCTACGAGCAGTACTTC.